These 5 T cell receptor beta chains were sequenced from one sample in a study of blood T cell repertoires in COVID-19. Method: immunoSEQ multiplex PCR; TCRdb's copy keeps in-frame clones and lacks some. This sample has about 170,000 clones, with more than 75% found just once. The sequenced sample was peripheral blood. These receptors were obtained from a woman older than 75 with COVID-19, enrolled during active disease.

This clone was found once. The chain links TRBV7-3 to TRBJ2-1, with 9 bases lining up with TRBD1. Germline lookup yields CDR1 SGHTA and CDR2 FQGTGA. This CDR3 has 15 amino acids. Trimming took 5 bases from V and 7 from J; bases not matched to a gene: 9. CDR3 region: CASSPTGTGSNEQFF. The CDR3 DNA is TGTGCCAGCAGCCCTACCGGGACAGGGTCTAATGAGCAGTTCTTC.

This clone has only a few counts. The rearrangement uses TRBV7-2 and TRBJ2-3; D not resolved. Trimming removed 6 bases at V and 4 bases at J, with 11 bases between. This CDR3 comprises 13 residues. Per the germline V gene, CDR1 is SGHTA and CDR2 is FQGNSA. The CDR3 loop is CASSPLTPDTQYF. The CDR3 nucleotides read TGTGCCAGCAGTCCACTAACGCCAGATACGCAGTATTTT.

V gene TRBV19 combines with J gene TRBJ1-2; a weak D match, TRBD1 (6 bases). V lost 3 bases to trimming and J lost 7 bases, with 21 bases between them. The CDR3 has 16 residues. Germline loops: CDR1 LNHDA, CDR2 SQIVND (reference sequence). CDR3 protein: CASSIPGQPTLGGYTF. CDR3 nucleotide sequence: TGTGCCAGTAGTATCCCAGGACAGCCCACCCTTGGTGGCTACACCTTC. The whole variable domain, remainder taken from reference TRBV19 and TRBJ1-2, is DGGITQSPKYLFRKEGQNVTLSCEQNLNHDAMYWYRQDPGQGLRLIYYSQIVNDFQKGDIAEGYSVSREKKESFPLTVTSAQKNPTAFYLCASSIPGQPTLGGYTFGSGTRLTVV.

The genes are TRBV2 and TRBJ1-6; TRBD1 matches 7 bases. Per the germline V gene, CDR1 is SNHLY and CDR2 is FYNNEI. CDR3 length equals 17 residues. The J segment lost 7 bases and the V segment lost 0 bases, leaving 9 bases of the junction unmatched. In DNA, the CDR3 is TGTGCCAGCAGTGAAGCCCCGACCACAGGGGTAAATTCACCCCTCCACTTT. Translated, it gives CASSEAPTTGVNSPLHF.

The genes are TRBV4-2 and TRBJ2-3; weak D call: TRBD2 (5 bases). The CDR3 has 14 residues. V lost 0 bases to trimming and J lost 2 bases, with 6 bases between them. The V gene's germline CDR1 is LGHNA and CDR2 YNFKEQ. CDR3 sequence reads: CASSQERVTDTQYF. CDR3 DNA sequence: TGTGCCAGCAGCCAAGAGCGGGTCACAGATACGCAGTATTTT.